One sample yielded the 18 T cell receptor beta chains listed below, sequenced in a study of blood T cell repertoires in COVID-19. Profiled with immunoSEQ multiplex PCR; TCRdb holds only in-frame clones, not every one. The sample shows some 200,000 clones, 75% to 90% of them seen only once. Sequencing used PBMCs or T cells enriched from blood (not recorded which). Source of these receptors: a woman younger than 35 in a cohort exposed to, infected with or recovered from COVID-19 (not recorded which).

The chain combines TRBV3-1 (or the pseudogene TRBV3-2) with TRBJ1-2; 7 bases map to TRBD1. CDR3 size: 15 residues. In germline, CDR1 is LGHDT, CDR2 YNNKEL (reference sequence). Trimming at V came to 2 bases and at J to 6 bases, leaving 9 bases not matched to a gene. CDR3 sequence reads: CASSQSREGADGYTF. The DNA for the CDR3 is TGTGCCAGCAGCCAAAGCCGGGAGGGGGCGGATGGCTACACCTTC.

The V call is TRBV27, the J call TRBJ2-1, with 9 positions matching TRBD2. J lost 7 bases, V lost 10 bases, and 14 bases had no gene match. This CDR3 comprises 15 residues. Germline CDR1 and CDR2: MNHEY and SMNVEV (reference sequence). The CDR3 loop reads CATMPGLAYENEQFF. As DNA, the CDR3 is TGTGCCACTATGCCGGGACTAGCATACGAAAATGAGCAGTTCTTC.

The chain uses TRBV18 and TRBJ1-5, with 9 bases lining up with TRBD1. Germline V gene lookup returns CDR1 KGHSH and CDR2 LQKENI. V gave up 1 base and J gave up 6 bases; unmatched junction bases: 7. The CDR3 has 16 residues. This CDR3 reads CASSPRVQGAIQPQHF. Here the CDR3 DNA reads TGTGCCAGCTCACCACGGGTACAGGGGGCGATTCAGCCCCAGCATTTT.

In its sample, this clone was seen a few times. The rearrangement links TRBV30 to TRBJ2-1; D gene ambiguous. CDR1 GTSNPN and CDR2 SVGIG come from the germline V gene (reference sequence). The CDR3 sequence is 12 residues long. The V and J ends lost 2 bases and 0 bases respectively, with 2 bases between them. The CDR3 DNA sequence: TGTGCCTGGAGTCACTCCTACAATGAGCAGTTCTTC. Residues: CAWSHSYNEQFF. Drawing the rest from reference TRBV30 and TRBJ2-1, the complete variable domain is SQTIHQWPATLVQPVGSPLSLECTVEGTSNPNLYWYRQAAGRGLQLLFYSVGIGQISSEVPQNLSASRPQDRQFILSSKKLLLSDSGFYLCAWSHSYNEQFFGPGTRLTVL.

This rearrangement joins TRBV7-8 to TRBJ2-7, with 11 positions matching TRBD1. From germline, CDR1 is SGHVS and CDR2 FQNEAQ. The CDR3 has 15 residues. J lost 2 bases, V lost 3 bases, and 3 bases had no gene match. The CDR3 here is CASSFGTGGTYEQYF. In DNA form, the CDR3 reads TGTGCCAGCAGCTTTGGGACAGGGGGGACCTACGAGCAGTACTTC.

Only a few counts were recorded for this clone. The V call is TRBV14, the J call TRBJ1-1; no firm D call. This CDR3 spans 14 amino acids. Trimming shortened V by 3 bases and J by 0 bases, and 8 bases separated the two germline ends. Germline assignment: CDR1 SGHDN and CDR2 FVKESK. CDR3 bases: TGTGCCAGCAGCCAGAGACACTTGAACACTGAAGCTTTCTTT. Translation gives CASSQRHLNTEAFF.

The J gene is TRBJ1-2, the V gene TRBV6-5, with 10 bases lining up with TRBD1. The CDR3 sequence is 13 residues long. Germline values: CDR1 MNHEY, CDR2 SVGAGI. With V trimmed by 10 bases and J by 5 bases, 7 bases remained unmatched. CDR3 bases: TGTGCCACCCGACAGGGGGCCGATTATGGCTACACCTTC. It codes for CATRQGADYGYTF.

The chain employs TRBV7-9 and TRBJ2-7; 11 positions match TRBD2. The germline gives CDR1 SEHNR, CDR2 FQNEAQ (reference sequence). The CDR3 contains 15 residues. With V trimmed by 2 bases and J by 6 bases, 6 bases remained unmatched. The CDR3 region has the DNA TGTGCCAGCAGCTTACAGGGTCTAGCGGGAGGCGAGCAGTACTTC. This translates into CASSLQGLAGGEQYF.

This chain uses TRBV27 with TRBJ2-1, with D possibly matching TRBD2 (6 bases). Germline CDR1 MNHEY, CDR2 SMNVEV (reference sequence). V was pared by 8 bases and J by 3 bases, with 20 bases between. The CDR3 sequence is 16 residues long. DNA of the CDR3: TGTGCCAGCCTTTCTCCTAGCGAGAGAAGCTACAATGAGCAGTTCTTC. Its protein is CASLSPSERSYNEQFF.

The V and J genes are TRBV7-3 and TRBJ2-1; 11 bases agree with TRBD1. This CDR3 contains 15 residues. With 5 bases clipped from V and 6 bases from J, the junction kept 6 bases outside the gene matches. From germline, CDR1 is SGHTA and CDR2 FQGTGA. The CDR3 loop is CASSGTGTGGNEQFF. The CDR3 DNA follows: TGTGCCAGCAGCGGAACCGGGACAGGGGGCAATGAGCAGTTCTTC.

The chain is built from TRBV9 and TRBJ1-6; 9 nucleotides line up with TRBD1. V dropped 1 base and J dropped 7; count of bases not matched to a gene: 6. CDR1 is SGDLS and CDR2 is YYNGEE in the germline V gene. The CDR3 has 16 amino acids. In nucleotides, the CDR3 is TGTGCCAGCAGCGTATCCCGGGACAGGGCCAATTCACCCCTCCACTTT. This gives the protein CASSVSRDRANSPLHF.

CDR3 residues: CASSGGGARWDEQYF. CDR3 DNA: TGTGCCAGCAGTGGCGGGGGGGCCCGCTGGGACGAGCAGTACTTC. The chain is built from TRBV25-1 and TRBJ2-7; 9 bases fit TRBD2. The length of the CDR3 is 15 residues. V trimming: 4 bases; J trimming: 5 bases; junction bases outside the gene matches: 9. Germline CDR1 MGHDK, CDR2 SYGVNS.

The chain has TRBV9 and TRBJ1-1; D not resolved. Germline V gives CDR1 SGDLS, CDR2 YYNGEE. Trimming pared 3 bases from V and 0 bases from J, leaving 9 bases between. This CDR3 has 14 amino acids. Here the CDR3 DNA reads TGTGCCAGCAGCGAAGAGACAATGAACACTGAAGCTTTCTTT. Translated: CASSEETMNTEAFF.

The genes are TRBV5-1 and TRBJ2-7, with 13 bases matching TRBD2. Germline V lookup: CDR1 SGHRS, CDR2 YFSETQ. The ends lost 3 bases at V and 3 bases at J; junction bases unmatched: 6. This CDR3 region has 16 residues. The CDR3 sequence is CASSSGLAGDLYEQYF. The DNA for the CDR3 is TGCGCCAGCAGCTCCGGACTAGCGGGAGATCTCTACGAGCAGTACTTC.

The CDR3 region is CASSQRDRDDEKLFF. The CDR3 DNA reads as TGTGCCAGCAGCCAACGTGACAGGGACGATGAAAAACTGTTTTTT. The chain uses TRBV3-1 (or the pseudogene TRBV3-2) and TRBJ1-4; 7 bases line up with TRBD1. Germline CDR1 reads LGHDT; CDR2 reads YNNKEL (reference sequence). With V trimmed by 2 bases and J by 6 bases, 6 bases remained unmatched. This CDR3 is built from 15 residues.

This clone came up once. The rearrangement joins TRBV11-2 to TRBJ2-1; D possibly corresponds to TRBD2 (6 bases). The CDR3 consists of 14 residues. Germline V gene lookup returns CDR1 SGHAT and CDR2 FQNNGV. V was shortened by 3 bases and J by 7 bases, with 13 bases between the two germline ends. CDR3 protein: CASSFSGGSNEQFF. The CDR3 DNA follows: TGTGCCAGCAGCTTTAGCGGCGGCTCTAATGAGCAGTTCTTC.

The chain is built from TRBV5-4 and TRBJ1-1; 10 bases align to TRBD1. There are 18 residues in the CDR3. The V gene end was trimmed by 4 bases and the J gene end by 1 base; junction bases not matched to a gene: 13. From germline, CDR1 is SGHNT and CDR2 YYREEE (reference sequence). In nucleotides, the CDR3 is TGTGCCAGCAGCAGGGGGACAGGGGCCAATTTGCCGAACACTGAAGCTTTCTTT. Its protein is CASSRGTGANLPNTEAFF.

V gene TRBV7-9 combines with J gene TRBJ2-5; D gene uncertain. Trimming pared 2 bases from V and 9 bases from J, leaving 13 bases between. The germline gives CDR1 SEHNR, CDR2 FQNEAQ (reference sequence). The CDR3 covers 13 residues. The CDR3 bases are TGTGCCAGCAGCTTACCTAGTCTGCGAGCCCAGTACTTC. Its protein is CASSLPSLRAQYF.